Listed below are T cell receptor beta chains from one sample, sequenced in a study of cytomegalovirus exposure and HLA in healthy donors. TCRdb keeps only in-frame clones here, not all; method: immunoSEQ multiplex PCR. The sample records under 130,000 clones, 12% being singletons. Specimen: PBMCs. These receptor sequences come from a man aged 40-50 years in good health and CMV-seropositive. Both conserved end residues are part of each CDR3. The order of the fields is D gene, clone size, V gene, J gene, CDR3 protein, CDR3 DNA. The D gene is left open where the match is weak. Clone size appears in some rows only: once, few, many, or a class for an expanded clone.

>NA|few|TRBV29-1|TRBJ1-1
CSVDKDTYTEAFF
TGCAGCGTTGATAAGGACACTTACACTGAAGCTTTCTTT
>TRBD2|few|TRBV27|TRBJ2-7
CASSLASGRSYEQYF
TGTGCCAGCAGTTTAGCTAGCGGGAGGTCCTACGAGCAGTACTTC
>NA|NA|TRBV7-6|TRBJ2-3
CASSLGASTDTQYF
TGTGCCAGCAGCTTAGGAGCTAGCACAGATACGCAGTATTTT
>TRBD1|NA|TRBV6-1|TRBJ1-2
CASSERTGRGYTF
TGTGCCAGCAGTGAGAGGACAGGGCGAGGCTACACCTTC
>NA|NA|TRBV6-1|TRBJ1-2
CASSEVGGERYGYTF
TGTGCCAGCAGTGAAGTTGGAGGGGAGCGGTATGGCTACACCTTC
>TRBD1|NA|TRBV11-2|TRBJ2-1
CASSWTGTEDYNEQFF
TGTGCCAGCAGCTGGACCGGGACAGAAGACTACAATGAGCAGTTCTTC
>TRBD1|NA|TRBV29-1|TRBJ2-2
CSVSQGNANTGELFF
TGCAGCGTGTCACAGGGGAATGCGAACACCGGGGAGCTGTTTTTT
>NA|few|TRBV11-2|TRBJ2-2
CASSLDPLYSGELFF
TGTGCCAGCAGCTTAGATCCCTTATATTCCGGGGAGCTGTTTTTT
>TRBD1|NA|TRBV4-1|TRBJ2-7
CASSQVGTGSSYEQYF
TGCGCCAGCAGCCAAGTAGGGACAGGGTCTTCCTACGAGCAGTACTTC
>NA|few|TRBV29-1|TRBJ2-1
CSVDGHRRSSYNEQFF
TGCAGCGTTGACGGCCACCGGAGGAGCTCCTACAATGAGCAGTTCTTC
>TRBD1|NA|TRBV6-1|TRBJ1-1
CASLDRGLEAFF
TGTGCCAGTTTAGACAGGGGGCTTGAAGCTTTCTTT
>NA|few|TRBV5-1|TRBJ1-2
CASSPDSLNYGYTF
TGCGCCAGCAGCCCCGACTCCCTCAACTATGGCTACACCTTC
>TRBD1|few|TRBV11-2|TRBJ1-2
CASSLIGRQGYYGYTF
TGTGCCAGCAGCCTTATTGGCAGACAGGGGTACTATGGCTACACCTTC
>NA|NA|TRBV5-1|TRBJ2-5
CASSFRRAPEETQYF
TGCGCCAGCAGCTTCAGGAGGGCCCCCGAGGAGACCCAGTACTTC
>TRBD1|few|TRBV5-8|TRBJ1-4
CASSPRTGEEKLFF
TGTGCCAGCAGCCCACGGACAGGGGAGGAAAAACTGTTTTTT
>NA|once|TRBV5-4|TRBJ2-2
CASSFSTGLAWGGELFF
TGTGCCAGCAGCTTTTCAACAGGGCTTGCTTGGGGCGGGGAGCTGTTTTTT
>NA|few|TRBV7-9|TRBJ2-7
CASSLARAYEQYF
TGTGCCAGCAGCTTAGCACGGGCCTACGAGCAGTACTTC
>NA|NA|TRBV5-5|TRBJ2-7
CASSLAPGVYEQYF
TGTGCCAGCAGCTTGGCTCCGGGGGTCTACGAGCAGTACTTC
>NA|few|TRBV5-5|TRBJ2-3
CASSLLSPSTDTQYF
TGTGCCAGCAGCCTCCTGTCCCCTAGCACAGATACGCAGTATTTT
>NA|few|TRBV30|TRBJ2-3
CAWRRGSTDTQYF
TGTGCCTGGAGAAGGGGGAGCACAGATACGCAGTATTTT
>TRBD2|NA|TRBV7-6|TRBJ2-4
CASMNSGRGNIQYF
TGTGCCAGCATGAATAGCGGGAGGGGAAACATTCAGTACTTC
>NA|NA|TRBV30|TRBJ2-5
CAWSSGLPSQYF
TGTGCCTGGAGCTCGGGACTTCCTTCGCAGTACTTC
>TRBD1|NA|TRBV18|TRBJ2-2
CASSPQGAATGELFF
TGTGCCAGCTCACCCCAGGGGGCGGCCACCGGGGAGCTGTTTTTT
>NA|few|TRBV6-5|TRBJ1-1
CASSQRTETNTEAFF
TGTGCCAGCAGTCAACGGACAGAGACGAACACTGAAGCTTTCTTT
>NA|NA|TRBV9|TRBJ2-7
CASSVGTLPPKYF
TGTGCCAGCAGCGTAGGGACTCTTCCCCCCAAGTACTTC
>NA|NA|TRBV25-1|TRBJ1-1
CASSEPGGRTEAFF
TGTGCCAGCAGTGAACCCGGGGGTAGAACTGAAGCTTTCTTT
>NA|few|TRBV28|TRBJ1-1
CASSPGQTNTEAFF
TGTGCCAGCAGCCCAGGACAGACGAACACTGAAGCTTTCTTT
>TRBD1|once|TRBV18|TRBJ1-1
CASSPGTVSNMAFF
TGTGCCAGCTCACCAGGGACAGTCTCGAACATGGCTTTCTTT
>TRBD1|NA|TRBV14|TRBJ2-2
CASSQDGGQGSRRDTGELFF
TGTGCCAGCAGCCAAGATGGGGGACAGGGCAGCCGAAGGGACACCGGGGAGCTGTTTTTT
>NA|few|TRBV5-4|TRBJ1-1
CASSRPGTNNEAFF
TGTGCCAGCAGCAGACCCGGGACAAATAATGAAGCTTTCTTT
>NA|NA|TRBV7-8|TRBJ2-7
CASTKNRMAVYEQYF
TGTGCCAGCACCAAGAACAGGATGGCTGTTTACGAGCAGTACTTC
>TRBD2|few|TRBV9|TRBJ2-1
CASSVAREGYNEQFF
TGTGCCAGCAGCGTAGCCCGGGAGGGCTACAATGAGCAGTTCTTC
>TRBD1|few|TRBV7-3|TRBJ2-5
CASSSDREETQYF
TGTGCCAGCAGCTCAGACAGGGAAGAGACCCAGTACTTC
>TRBD1|NA|TRBV9|TRBJ1-2
CASSVGQGSYGYTF
TGTGCCAGCAGCGTAGGACAGGGAAGCTATGGCTACACCTTC
>TRBD1|NA|TRBV19|TRBJ2-2
CASQGVQGANTGELFF
TGTGCCAGTCAAGGGGTACAGGGGGCCAACACCGGGGAGCTGTTTTTT
>TRBD1|NA|TRBV5-8|TRBJ1-1
CASSYDRGTGNTEAFF
TGTGCCAGCAGCTACGACAGGGGTACGGGGAACACTGAAGCTTTCTTT
>NA|few|TRBV5-1|TRBJ2-1
CASSLGGYEQFF
TGCGCCAGCAGCTTGGGAGGATACGAGCAGTTCTTC
>NA|NA|TRBV6-1|TRBJ1-1
CASRRVRDTEAFF
TGTGCCAGCAGGCGGGTTAGGGACACTGAAGCTTTCTTT
>NA|few|TRBV11-2|TRBJ1-1
CASSLYFTEAFF
TGTGCCAGCAGCTTATATTTCACTGAAGCTTTCTTT
>NA|NA|TRBV19|TRBJ1-1
CASSTSTVNTEAFF
TGTGCCAGTAGTACCTCGACAGTGAACACTGAAGCTTTCTTT
>NA|NA|TRBV6-6|TRBJ1-5
CASSFVRGGNQPQHF
TGTGCCAGCAGTTTTGTCCGGGGGGGCAATCAGCCCCAGCATTTT
>NA|few|TRBV7-2|TRBJ1-2
CASSLVQGSPLWRGYTF
TGTGCCAGCAGCTTAGTACAGGGCTCGCCCCTTTGGAGAGGCTACACCTTC
>NA|NA|TRBV5-1|TRBJ2-7
CASSLGANFYEQYF
TGCGCCAGCAGCTTGGGAGCGAACTTTTACGAGCAGTACTTC
>TRBD2|few|TRBV15|TRBJ2-2
CATSTIAGGTGELFF
TGTGCCACCAGCACTATAGCGGGAGGGACCGGGGAGCTGTTTTTT